This note documents a single T cell receptor (beta chain) sequence. This receptor's antigen is unknown. No quality values exist for individual bases; no much larger clone is one base distant. According to the germline V gene, CDR1 reads SGHTA and CDR2 reads FQGNSA. From the cysteine up to the phenylalanine, the CDR3 has a length of 16 residues. Just the 48-base CDR3 DNA is kept, in frame starting at base 1. V is pared back by 1 base and J by 3 bases, with 13 bases lying between the germline termini. This sample was taken from a study of blood T cells in healthy people across ages (dated by TCRdb to between 2015 and 2017). Broadly, across the study: In model experiments, template switching captured roughly one uniquely barcoded TCR beta cDNA molecule for every two T cells. Using deep sequencing normalized with unique cDNA molecular identifiers, the study measured how TCR beta repertoire diversity changes with age. For two donors (one aged 18 to 30 and one aged 80 or older), the study analyzed two additional independent replicas of 1 million unique cDNA reads from the same blood draw. Donors of different ages were randomly distributed across sequencing lanes to avoid experimental bias. The donors were split into four age groups: young (average around 15 years), middle-aged (about 40), aged (approximately 60) and long-lived (over 75). Overall study results and their limits: Because profiling used bulk unsorted PBMCs, naive and antigen-experienced compartments could not be compared conclusively. The long-lived group showed more naive CD4+ T cells, fewer expanded clones and increased TCR diversity than the aged group, suggesting age selection. The percentage of naive T cells measured by flow cytometry correlated strongly with observed TCR beta diversity. As age increased, observed TCR beta diversity per million T cells dropped in a roughly linear way, and a significant reduction was already evident by age about 40. Donor CMV infection status was unknown, potentially confounding age-related changes in expanded clonotypes. Estimates of total diversity based on one million sequenced T cells were considered lower bounds and underestimates.

The donors were a few dozen Caucasian individuals from Russia, aged 6 to 90 years, who were systemically healthy. About 10 milliliters of peripheral blood were drawn from each donor into EDTA-treated Vacutainer tubes. Ficoll-Paque density-gradient centrifugation was used to isolate PBMCs, with at least 7 million obtained per sample. Total RNA was extracted from PBMCs with Trizol reagent, with at least 5.5 micrograms obtained per sample. The percentages of naive CD45RAhigh/CD27high T cells were determined by flow cytometry on a PBMC aliquot from every donor. The method behind the library was 5' RACE. The instrument was an Illumina HiSeq 2500. A second PCR of roughly 6 to 11 cycles was run with a J-beta primer mix and a sample-barcoded 5' primer. Each TCR beta cDNA molecule received a unique molecular identifier from a template-switch 5' adaptor carrying 12 random nucleotides. Each sample yielded at least 2.5 million CDR3-containing paired-end reads. The Mint cDNA synthesis kit, primed by a TRBC-specific oligonucleotide, was used to synthesize first-strand cDNA from all RNA. Following uracil-DNA glycosylase treatment, a first 18-cycle PCR with universal primers M1SS and BC2_uni_R was performed on all cDNA. As for the original processing: For normalization, 1 million high-quality reads were randomly selected from each sample, with every read carrying a distinct molecular identifier. Instead of being binned into consensus sequences, reads with shared molecular identifiers were discarded. MiTCR, set to a Q25 quality threshold and the strictest error-elimination algorithm, was used for CDR3 identification, clonotype clustering and error correction. Lower-bound total TCR beta diversity was estimated with a nonparametric unseen species model using Euler transformation. Starting from the raw public reads, TCRdb applied fastp trimming at Q25, assembled clones with MiXCR and retained in-frame beta chains. Each entry is one CDR3 protein sequence, shown with its most common DNA and genes. What appears here as the V and J calls and clone size reflects TCRdb's work, not the paper's. This sample is represented by about 1.8 million distinct CDR3 sequences; around half of them were singletons. The ten largest clones capture more than 2% of the sample.

The specimen sequenced was blood. The source is a woman in her 40s in good health. Recombination joined TRBV7-2 with TRBJ2-1; 6 matching bases give a weak D call of TRBD2. The sequenced DNA: TGTGCCAGCAGCTTAGGGAGGGCTAGCAGCTACAATGAGCAGTTCTTC. It translates as CASSLGRASSYNEQFF.